The TCR beta chain described here comes from a study of cytomegalovirus exposure and HLA in healthy donors (dated by TCRdb to between 2016 and 2019). Notes on the research overall: According to an earlier analysis of several hundred of the donors, roughly 180 million T cells yielded 90 million to 130 million unique TCR beta sequences and about 300 Gb of sequence data. An early release covering 550 to 700 HLA-typed donors comprised approximately 290 gigabases of sequencing data and 65 million to 100 million unique TCR sequences. Of the 300 to 500 genotyped donors, approximately 80% were placed in the genetic ancestry cluster associated with self-reported Caucasian donors. The study was designed to test whether signatures of past pathogen exposure could be identified by cataloging public T cell receptors. Using immunosequencing, the study profiled T cell repertoires from 666 subjects and related those repertoires to cytomegalovirus serostatus. Along with the roughly 670-subject first cohort, a separate validation cohort of around 110 different subjects was used. The study combined high-throughput TCR immunosequencing, statistical association of individual TCRs with disease status, and machine learning to predict cytomegalovirus infection status. To study patterns of TCR occurrence, a later analysis re-analyzed previously published TCR beta repertoires from 600 to 750 donors and added high-resolution HLA genotyping. The later analysis used no new phenotypic data to find candidate immune exposures, relying instead on TCR beta sequences and their occurrence across donors. To decide whether each TCR beta V gene segment behaved as functional or pseudogenic, an earlier analysis of approximately 620 of the donors relied on high-throughput TCR beta sequencing. Donor age, sex, ethnicity and CMV serostatus were collected together with the repertoire data. In a later genetic analysis, genome-wide SNP genotypes for about three fifths of the roughly 670 donors were used, and that subset was treated as a discovery cohort. All discovery cohort repertoires had been generated using a single sequencing platform. Class I and class II HLA loci were covered by the typing at four-digit resolution. The number of donors typed differed by locus, with roughly 629-640 for A, B, C, DRB1 and DQB1, more than 500 for DQA1, about 610 for DPA1, and some 450 for DPB1. Roughly 5 DR-DQ haplotypes were handled as single units for association and clustering, since linkage in the cohort was strong. Among approximately 370 genotyped donors of the cohort, an average of about 220,000 unique TCR beta nucleotide sequences was sequenced per donor, of which about 18% were non-productive. Points the paper makes about the study in general: Strong co-occurrence of HLA alleles, especially DR and DQ, made assigning TCR associations to individual alleles difficult. According to the authors, the approach could potentially be generalized to other disease states and immunological phenotypes. A further reported finding was that TCR beta sequences accurately predicted the HLA-A and HLA-B alleles for most subjects in the first cohort. A later genetic analysis associated a missense DCLRE1C variant with V-gene and J-gene trimming of TCR beta chains, and an independent cohort replicated the association. According to a later analysis, parvovirus B19, influenza, CMV and Epstein-Barr virus appeared linked to several top co-occurrence clusters. The study gave a list of 150 to 200 TCR beta chains associated with cytomegalovirus. The presence/absence analyses assumed that sequencing depth was roughly uniform across donors, and that assumption may not be true. In an earlier analysis of approximately 590 of the donors, most TCR beta V segments were observed in productive rearrangements about 90% or about 30% of the time, broadly matching IMGT annotations. A cluster of highly shared sequence variants was judged likely to represent a technical artifact of the sequencing pipeline. In a later analysis, TCR association rates were found to vary across HLA loci, with the most associated TCRs seen for DRB1 alleles and the fewest for HLA-C alleles. According to a later genetic analysis, donors in an Asian-associated ancestry cluster had fewer N-insertions in productive TCRs than the approximately 650-donor mean. According to a later analysis, most CMV-associated TCR beta chains appeared to be HLA-restricted, and the HLA associations seemed to be driven largely by CMV exposure. Only TCR beta chains were sequenced in this cohort, and the absence of alpha or paired-chain data limited detectable features. The classifier was reported to diagnose cytomegalovirus status with high specificity and sensitivity in both the original and validation cohorts. Linkage disequilibrium might explain the correlated functional status among segregating V segments, but an unknown experimental factor could not be excluded. At a false discovery rate of 0.05, a later analysis linked some 18,000 TCR beta sequences to specific HLA alleles. Because counts were too low, 15 to 20 rarely observed V segments, including chromosome 9 orphons, were excluded from the earlier analysis of 587 of the donors. For the cohort, immune exposure information was limited to CMV serostatus. Because HLA typing was unavailable for some donors at each locus, only the typed subset was used in association tests. In vitro tests confirmed that three of the cytomegalovirus-associated TCR beta chains recognize cytomegalovirus antigens. In a later analysis, HLA-associated TCR beta chains were found to be more clonally expanded and to have lower generation probabilities than equally common non-associated chains. Across donors, most TCR sequences were observed very rarely, whereas some public TCRs were present in many individuals.

The cohort consisted of approximately 690 healthy bone marrow donors. All cohort members were sampled while nominally healthy, although unrecorded immune exposures were likely present. The donor tested CMV seropositive, placing the donor among the 289 seropositive members of the cohort. A peripheral blood sample was collected from each donor, and TCR beta sequencing was performed on peripheral blood mononuclear cells. The Qiagen DNeasy Blood Extraction Kit was used to extract genomic DNA from the blood cell samples. Concerning this clone: It has no known antigen specificity. Per-nucleotide qualities are absent, and no much larger clonotype sits a single base away.

The receptor library was made with the immunoSEQ multiplex PCR assay. For the multiplex PCR, a mixture combining 60 forward primers for TCR Vbeta segments and 13 reverse primers for TCR Jbeta segments was used. The CDR3 region of rearranged TCR beta genes was amplified from genomic DNA with a multiplex PCR assay. The Illumina HiSeq System was used to sequence the amplified TCR beta libraries as 87-base-pair reads. In the source study's methods: A later analysis tallied some 79 million unique TCR beta chains across the 666 repertoires, and around 12 million of those chains were shared by two or more donors. Raw reads were error-corrected and collapsed into unique sequences with a nearest-neighbor algorithm that merged closely related sequences to remove PCR and sequencing errors. Alignment of CDR3 sequences to IMGT reference sequences was used to assign V, D and J gene segments. Each retained sequence needed at least a six-nucleotide match to both a V gene segment and a J gene segment. Rearrangements were classified as productive when the CDR3 lacked stop codons and remained in frame with V and J, and all other rearrangements were classified as non-productive. CDR3 was defined according to IMGT convention as the region running from the second conserved V-encoded cysteine to the conserved J-encoded phenylalanine. Sequences without an unambiguous match to a single V gene segment were excluded from the earlier analysis of a few hundred of the donors. An earlier analysis of under 750 of the donors called V segments functional above 56.7% productive rearrangements and segregating when the between-donor standard deviation exceeded 5%. A statistical classification framework was developed to diagnose cytomegalovirus status using the catalog of TCR beta chain sequences. A later analysis assigned V and J genes by comparing TCR nucleotide sequences with IMGT/GENE-DB human TR gene sequences. A later analysis assigned CDR3 sequences and most-parsimonious VDJ recombination scenarios with the TCRdist pipeline. In a later analysis, each TCR beta chain was defined by its CDR3 amino acid sequence together with its V-gene family, and reads lacking a unique V-gene family were excluded. A later analysis removed 592 highly shared, low-generation-probability nucleotide sequences to deal with suspected cross-contamination and a sequencing artifact. In a later analysis, a clonal expansion index was calculated for each public chain from normalized within-repertoire ranks of inferred template counts. Generation probabilities in a later analysis came from a VDJ recombination model fitted to out-of-frame rearrangements, and those results were checked against IGoR. In a later analysis, TCR-TCR, TCR-HLA and TCR-CMV co-occurrence was scored with hypergeometric tests, and a repertoire-size bias correction was applied to TCR pairs. False discovery rates were estimated in a later analysis by permuting HLA or CMV assignments 20 times. A later analysis grouped co-occurring TCRs with DBSCAN, adding TCRdist sequence similarity when clustering within HLA-allele-positive subsets. Co-occurrence clustering excluded repertoires with fewer than 30,000 or more than 120,000 public chains, plus five with anomalous nucleotide sharing. TCRdb took this table from immuneACCESS and kept in-frame rearrangements with V and J called. Such tables lack part of the clones; where checked against another copy, unresolved V genes explain under half of the gap, and the rest is unexplained. D and trimming come from the DNA, and the V and J calls and clone size come from that table. Present in this sample are some 98,000 clones, about four fifths of which were seen just once. The top ten constitute under 4.5% of the sample.

Sequencing was done on a sample of PBMCs. The source is a female donor in good health and CMV-seropositive.

The CDR3 is CASIGGSYEQYF. The nucleotides read TGTGCCAGCATCGGGGGTTCCTACGAGCAGTACTTC. The chain is made from TRBV2 and TRBJ2-7; D gene: possibly TRBD2, on 6 matching bases. CDR1 and CDR2 are drawn from the germline V gene: SNHLY, FYNNEI. Including the terminal cysteine and phenylalanine, the CDR3 comprises 12 residues. CDR3 DNA is the only sequence kept; it has 36 bases, read in frame from the first base. The junction shows trimming of 7 bases on V and 1 base on J, plus 8 bases between the germline ends.